These T cell receptor beta chains were read from a single sample in a study of somatic mutations in cytotoxic T cells in rheumatoid arthritis. Assay: immunoSEQ multiplex PCR; the TCRdb copy retains only in-frame clones and omits some. Among 15,000 to 20,000 clones, around 67% were seen once, and the ten largest hold approximately 20%. The sample was CD8+ T cells sorted from blood. The receptors here all came from a woman aged 60-75 years in good health. The CDR3 runs from the conserved cysteine through the conserved F or W. Fields, in order: D gene, clone size, V gene, J gene, CDR3 length, CDR3 DNA, CDR3 protein. A D gene is named only where the DNA matches it firmly. Only part of the rows carry a size: once, few, many, or a class if the clone is expanded.

d_call: NA; clone_size: NA; v_call: TRBV27; j_call: TRBJ2-1; cdr3_length: 13; cdr3_nt: TGTGCCAGCAGTCCCCAGGGGTACAATGAGCAGTTCTTC; cdr3_aa: CASSPQGYNEQFF
d_call: TRBD1; clone_size: NA; v_call: TRBV5-8; j_call: TRBJ2-1; cdr3_length: 15; cdr3_nt: TGTGCCAGCAGCCCGACAGGGAACTCCTACAATGAGCAGTTCTTC; cdr3_aa: CASSPTGNSYNEQFF
d_call: NA; clone_size: medium-sized; v_call: TRBV19; j_call: TRBJ2-3; cdr3_length: 14; cdr3_nt: TGTGCCAGTAGTATAGTTGGGTCGGCAGATACGCAGTATTTT; cdr3_aa: CASSIVGSADTQYF
d_call: NA; clone_size: NA; v_call: TRBV7-2; j_call: TRBJ2-7; cdr3_length: 14; cdr3_nt: TGTGCCAGCAGCTTAGAAGTGCTAGAGAGCGAGCAGTACTTC; cdr3_aa: CASSLEVLESEQYF
d_call: NA; clone_size: NA; v_call: TRBV6-1; j_call: TRBJ2-5; cdr3_length: 16; cdr3_nt: TGTGCCAGCAGTGAAGCAGGAGAGGGGAGGGGGGAGACCCAGTACTTC; cdr3_aa: CASSEAGEGRGETQYF
d_call: NA; clone_size: few; v_call: TRBV7-9; j_call: TRBJ1-1; cdr3_length: 15; cdr3_nt: TGTGCCAGCAGCTTCTTCAGGGGCATGAACACTGAAGCTTTCTTT; cdr3_aa: CASSFFRGMNTEAFF
d_call: NA; clone_size: NA; v_call: TRBV4-1; j_call: TRBJ1-1; cdr3_length: 15; cdr3_nt: TGCGCCAGCAGCCAAGATATTGTAGGGGAAGGTGAAGCTTTCTTT; cdr3_aa: CASSQDIVGEGEAFF
d_call: NA; clone_size: once; v_call: TRBV2; j_call: TRBJ2-1; cdr3_length: 15; cdr3_nt: TGTGCCAGCAGTGAAGCGCCAGACCAGCGCGATGAGCAGTTCTTC; cdr3_aa: CASSEAPDQRDEQFF
d_call: NA; clone_size: NA; v_call: TRBV7-9; j_call: TRBJ2-6; cdr3_length: 15; cdr3_nt: TGTGCCAGCAGCCGACCCGTCTCTGGGGCCAACGTCCTGACTTTC; cdr3_aa: CASSRPVSGANVLTF
d_call: TRBD1; clone_size: NA; v_call: TRBV7-6; j_call: TRBJ1-2; cdr3_length: 16; cdr3_nt: TGTGCCAGCAGCTTAACGACAGGGGACTTTAACTATGGCTACACCTTC; cdr3_aa: CASSLTTGDFNYGYTF
d_call: TRBD2; clone_size: medium-sized; v_call: TRBV15; j_call: TRBJ2-1; cdr3_length: 13; cdr3_nt: TGTGCCACCAGCAGAGAGGGGGGGGAGGAGCAGTTCTTC; cdr3_aa: CATSREGGEEQFF
d_call: NA; clone_size: few; v_call: TRBV27; j_call: TRBJ1-1; cdr3_length: 13; cdr3_nt: TGTGCCAGCAGTTTATTGCCAGGGCCTGAAGCTTTCTTT; cdr3_aa: CASSLLPGPEAFF
d_call: NA; clone_size: NA; v_call: TRBV6-5; j_call: TRBJ1-2; cdr3_length: 14; cdr3_nt: TGTGCCAGCAGTTACGGATCCGGGACATATGGCTACACCTTC; cdr3_aa: CASSYGSGTYGYTF
d_call: TRBD1; clone_size: NA; v_call: TRBV7-2; j_call: TRBJ1-2; cdr3_length: 15; cdr3_nt: TGTGCCAGCAGCTTGACAGGGAATCCTAACTATGGCTACACCTTC; cdr3_aa: CASSLTGNPNYGYTF
d_call: NA; clone_size: once; v_call: TRBV9; j_call: TRBJ2-3; cdr3_length: 16; cdr3_nt: TGTGCCAGCAGCGCACGTGCGGGGGCCACCCCCGATACGCAGTATTTT; cdr3_aa: CASSARAGATPDTQYF
d_call: NA; clone_size: few; v_call: TRBV27; j_call: TRBJ2-7; cdr3_length: 11; cdr3_nt: TGTGCCGCAGGGTTTTCCTACGAGCAGTACTTC; cdr3_aa: CAAGFSYEQYF
d_call: TRBD1; clone_size: NA; v_call: TRBV27; j_call: TRBJ2-7; cdr3_length: 13; cdr3_nt: TGTGCCACCAGCGTCAGGACAGGGAACGAGCAGTACTTC; cdr3_aa: CATSVRTGNEQYF
d_call: TRBD1; clone_size: NA; v_call: TRBV6-1; j_call: TRBJ1-5; cdr3_length: 15; cdr3_nt: TGTGCCAGTCAAAAGGGACAGTTTAGCAATCAGCCCCAGCATTTT; cdr3_aa: CASQKGQFSNQPQHF
d_call: TRBD2; clone_size: NA; v_call: TRBV9; j_call: TRBJ2-1; cdr3_length: 15; cdr3_nt: TGTGCCAGCAGCGTGGGCTTAGCGGGAATGGATGAGCAGTTCTTC; cdr3_aa: CASSVGLAGMDEQFF
d_call: NA; clone_size: NA; v_call: TRBV6-1; j_call: TRBJ2-7; cdr3_length: 15; cdr3_nt: TGTGCCAGCAGTGATTGGGGGAACGGGTCCTACGAGCAGTACTTC; cdr3_aa: CASSDWGNGSYEQYF
d_call: NA; clone_size: NA; v_call: TRBV7-9; j_call: TRBJ2-7; cdr3_length: 15; cdr3_nt: TGTGCCAGCAGAGCCACCGGGACACCCACCTACGAGCAGTACTTC; cdr3_aa: CASRATGTPTYEQYF
d_call: NA; clone_size: few; v_call: TRBV5-1; j_call: TRBJ2-2; cdr3_length: 12; cdr3_nt: TGCGCCAGCAGCTTTAGAACCGGGGAGCTGTTTTTT; cdr3_aa: CASSFRTGELFF
d_call: TRBD2; clone_size: NA; v_call: TRBV2; j_call: TRBJ2-7; cdr3_length: 12; cdr3_nt: TGTGCCACCCTCGGGACTAGAGACGAGCAGTACTTC; cdr3_aa: CATLGTRDEQYF
d_call: TRBD2; clone_size: NA; v_call: TRBV28; j_call: TRBJ2-1; cdr3_length: 20; cdr3_nt: TGTGCCAGCAGTTTCCTATCAGGTCCCTGGGGACTAGCGATAAGCGATGAGCAGTTCTTC; cdr3_aa: CASSFLSGPWGLAISDEQFF
d_call: NA; clone_size: few; v_call: TRBV2; j_call: TRBJ2-1; cdr3_length: 14; cdr3_nt: TGTGCCAGTTCCACCCGGGATCCCTACAATGAGCAGTTCTTC; cdr3_aa: CASSTRDPYNEQFF
d_call: NA; clone_size: NA; v_call: TRBV2; j_call: TRBJ1-2; cdr3_length: 12; cdr3_nt: TGTGCCAGCAGTGATCGCCGGCGCGGCTACACCTTC; cdr3_aa: CASSDRRRGYTF
d_call: NA; clone_size: NA; v_call: TRBV28; j_call: TRBJ1-2; cdr3_length: 14; cdr3_nt: TGTGCCAGCAGTTTAGGTATGGGAGCCTATGGCTACACCTTC; cdr3_aa: CASSLGMGAYGYTF
d_call: TRBD2; clone_size: NA; v_call: TRBV7-6; j_call: TRBJ2-3; cdr3_length: 17; cdr3_nt: TGTGCCAGCAGCTTTAGACTAGCGACCGGGGGCACAGATACGCAGTATTTT; cdr3_aa: CASSFRLATGGTDTQYF
d_call: TRBD1; clone_size: NA; v_call: TRBV25-1; j_call: TRBJ1-1; cdr3_length: 13; cdr3_nt: TGTGCCAGCAGTGCCGGGACAGGGACTGAAGCTTTCTTT; cdr3_aa: CASSAGTGTEAFF
d_call: NA; clone_size: NA; v_call: TRBV27; j_call: TRBJ1-5; cdr3_length: 14; cdr3_nt: TGTGCCAGCAGTCCCTCTGGGACCACGGAGGCCCAGCATTTT; cdr3_aa: CASSPSGTTEAQHF
d_call: TRBD1; clone_size: NA; v_call: TRBV6-1; j_call: TRBJ1-6; cdr3_length: 15; cdr3_nt: TGTGCCAGCTCCCCCGGGACAGGGGATAATTCACCCCTCCACTTT; cdr3_aa: CASSPGTGDNSPLHF
d_call: NA; clone_size: NA; v_call: TRBV5-1; j_call: TRBJ2-1; cdr3_length: 17; cdr3_nt: TGCGCCAGCAGCGGACCCCTCGCGGCTAGCCCTCTCAATGAGCAGTTCTTC; cdr3_aa: CASSGPLAASPLNEQFF
d_call: NA; clone_size: NA; v_call: TRBV9; j_call: TRBJ1-5; cdr3_length: 15; cdr3_nt: TGTGCCAGCAGCGTAGGCGGGGCGGGCTATCAGCCCCAGCATTTT; cdr3_aa: CASSVGGAGYQPQHF
d_call: NA; clone_size: NA; v_call: TRBV27; j_call: TRBJ1-5; cdr3_length: 13; cdr3_nt: TGTGCCAGCAGTTTATTGCGAGATCAGCCCCAGCATTTT; cdr3_aa: CASSLLRDQPQHF
d_call: NA; clone_size: NA; v_call: TRBV6-5; j_call: TRBJ1-1; cdr3_length: 13; cdr3_nt: TGTGCCAGCAGTGAATACGGGGGAACTGAAGCTTTCTTT; cdr3_aa: CASSEYGGTEAFF
d_call: TRBD1; clone_size: NA; v_call: TRBV9; j_call: TRBJ2-7; cdr3_length: 14; cdr3_nt: TGTGCCAGCAGCGGGGACAGGAGGGGCGCCGAGCAGTACTTC; cdr3_aa: CASSGDRRGAEQYF
d_call: TRBD2; clone_size: NA; v_call: TRBV5-6; j_call: TRBJ2-5; cdr3_length: 15; cdr3_nt: TGTGCCAGCAGCGTTGGGAGGGTGGTCCAAGAGACCCAGTACTTC; cdr3_aa: CASSVGRVVQETQYF
d_call: NA; clone_size: once; v_call: TRBV2; j_call: TRBJ2-3; cdr3_length: 16; cdr3_nt: TGTGCCAGCAGTGAAGCGTCGGGCCCCACGACCGATACGCAGTATTTT; cdr3_aa: CASSEASGPTTDTQYF
d_call: NA; clone_size: few; v_call: TRBV13; j_call: TRBJ2-2; cdr3_length: 16; cdr3_nt: TGTGCCAGCAGCCCTGGACTAGGGGGGCTCACCGGGGAGCTGTTTTTT; cdr3_aa: CASSPGLGGLTGELFF
d_call: NA; clone_size: NA; v_call: TRBV7-9; j_call: TRBJ1-2; cdr3_length: 11; cdr3_nt: TGTGCCAGCAGCTCCTCGTCGGGCTACACCTTC; cdr3_aa: CASSSSSGYTF
d_call: NA; clone_size: NA; v_call: TRBV9; j_call: TRBJ2-6; cdr3_length: 17; cdr3_nt: TGTGCCAGCAGCGTAGGGGTCAGGGGCTCTGGGGCCAACGTCCTGACTTTC; cdr3_aa: CASSVGVRGSGANVLTF
d_call: NA; clone_size: NA; v_call: TRBV19; j_call: TRBJ2-1; cdr3_length: 16; cdr3_nt: TGTGCCAGTAGTATATCTTTTGATAGCGGATACAATGAGCAGTTCTTC; cdr3_aa: CASSISFDSGYNEQFF
d_call: NA; clone_size: NA; v_call: TRBV14; j_call: TRBJ2-7; cdr3_length: 16; cdr3_nt: TGTGCCAGCAGCCAAGCCGAACTTCACCCGCCCTACGAGCAGTACTTC; cdr3_aa: CASSQAELHPPYEQYF
d_call: NA; clone_size: NA; v_call: TRBV9; j_call: TRBJ2-7; cdr3_length: 15; cdr3_nt: TGTGCCAGCAGCGTAGAGGGAGCGGGCCCCTACGAGCAGTACTTC; cdr3_aa: CASSVEGAGPYEQYF
d_call: TRBD1; clone_size: NA; v_call: TRBV4-1; j_call: TRBJ1-2; cdr3_length: 16; cdr3_nt: TGCGCCAGCAGCCAAGACCCGGGACAGCTCAACTATGGCTACACCTTC; cdr3_aa: CASSQDPGQLNYGYTF
d_call: NA; clone_size: NA; v_call: TRBV25-1; j_call: TRBJ1-5; cdr3_length: 15; cdr3_nt: TGTGCCAGCAGTGACAACCGGGACAGCAATCAGCCCCAGCATTTT; cdr3_aa: CASSDNRDSNQPQHF
d_call: NA; clone_size: once; v_call: TRBV11-2; j_call: TRBJ2-7; cdr3_length: 14; cdr3_nt: TGTGCCAGCAGCTTAGGGGCACTGAGCTACGAGCAGTACTTC; cdr3_aa: CASSLGALSYEQYF
d_call: NA; clone_size: medium-sized; v_call: TRBV27; j_call: TRBJ1-1; cdr3_length: 11; cdr3_nt: TGTGCCAGCTACAGGAACACTGAAGCTTTCTTT; cdr3_aa: CASYRNTEAFF
d_call: NA; clone_size: few; v_call: TRBV9; j_call: TRBJ2-1; cdr3_length: 18; cdr3_nt: TGTGCCAGCAGCGCATCACCTTCCCGGACGAAGGCGGTGAATGAGCAGTTCTTC; cdr3_aa: CASSASPSRTKAVNEQFF
d_call: TRBD1; clone_size: NA; v_call: TRBV7-6; j_call: TRBJ2-7; cdr3_length: 16; cdr3_nt: TGTGCCAGCAGCTCCAAGGGACAGGGGAACTCCTACGAGCAGTACTTC; cdr3_aa: CASSSKGQGNSYEQYF
d_call: NA; clone_size: few; v_call: TRBV5-8; j_call: TRBJ2-7; cdr3_length: 12; cdr3_nt: TGTGCCAGCAGCTTGGCGGCTTACGAGCAGTACTTC; cdr3_aa: CASSLAAYEQYF
d_call: NA; clone_size: NA; v_call: TRBV29-1; j_call: TRBJ1-1; cdr3_length: 10; cdr3_nt: TGCAGCGTTGAAAGTACTGAAGCTTTCTTT; cdr3_aa: CSVESTEAFF
d_call: NA; clone_size: NA; v_call: TRBV6-1; j_call: TRBJ2-7; cdr3_length: 13; cdr3_nt: TGTGCCAGCAGTGAAAATTCACTCCCCGAGCAGTACTTC; cdr3_aa: CASSENSLPEQYF
d_call: NA; clone_size: NA; v_call: TRBV7-9; j_call: TRBJ2-2; cdr3_length: 14; cdr3_nt: TGTGCCAGCAGCTTAGACTTGAGGACCGGGGAGCTGTTTTTT; cdr3_aa: CASSLDLRTGELFF
d_call: TRBD2; clone_size: NA; v_call: TRBV19; j_call: TRBJ2-1; cdr3_length: 14; cdr3_nt: TGTGCCAGTAGTCTCGGGGGGTCCTACAATGAGCAGTTCTTC; cdr3_aa: CASSLGGSYNEQFF
d_call: TRBD1; clone_size: NA; v_call: TRBV29-1; j_call: TRBJ1-2; cdr3_length: 15; cdr3_nt: TGCAGCGTTGAAGGGCTTAGGGGACAGAACTATGGCTACACCTTC; cdr3_aa: CSVEGLRGQNYGYTF
d_call: NA; clone_size: few; v_call: TRBV4-1; j_call: TRBJ1-1; cdr3_length: 13; cdr3_nt: TGCGCCAGCAGCCAAGGTATGGGCACTGAAGCTTTCTTT; cdr3_aa: CASSQGMGTEAFF